This T cell receptor beta chain was recovered during a study of T-cell memory formation after mild COVID-19. Study observations and caveats: Clones contracting across day 15 to 85 had a balanced CD4/CD8 profile; later expanding clones leaned CD4+. Pre-infection memory already had some responding clones, implying cross-reactive memory joined. Those CD4+ clones that contracted were mainly in CM and EM (CD8+ ones in EMRA).

The authors produced TCR alpha and TCR beta cDNA libraries with sample barcodes and UMIs by 5'RACE using constant-segment primers. TCRdb processed the 5' RACE reads anew with MiXCR; each CDR3 protein has one entry. The sample contains approximately 440,000 distinct CDR3 sequences, around 20% of which appear only once. Germline V gives CDR1 SGHRS, CDR2 YFSETQ. The V gene lost 3 bases and the J gene lost 5 bases, with 14 bases spanning the gap. The CDR3 is made up of 14 amino acids. This clonotype occurred a few times. The antigen is not known. This clonotype was sampled from an adult woman who had mild COVID-19 (a few samples of this study predate the infection). Cell type and time point are not known. The sample was PBMCs or a T cell subset sorted from them (not recorded which). V and J are TRBV5-1 and TRBJ1-1, with D possibly being TRBD1 (5 bases). CDR3 DNA sequence: TGCGCCAGCAGCTCCTCGTGGGGGAATACTGAAGCTTTCTTT. Its translation is CASSSSWGNTEAFF.